This TCR beta chain was recovered during a study of immune evolution from preneoplasia to lung adenocarcinoma. Method: immunoSEQ multiplex PCR; TCRdb's copy keeps in-frame clones and lacks some. In the table there are thousands of clones, 45% to 50% of which are singletons. Germline V CDR1 and CDR2: MNHEY, SMNVEV (reference sequence). CDR3 length: 13 residues. Trimming shortened V by 5 bases and J by 2 bases, and 9 bases separated the two germline ends. The sample holds one count of this clone. What was sequenced was FFPE normal lung tissue adjacent to the tumor. This chain uses TRBV27 with TRBJ1-1, with D hard to call. The sequence came from a person aged 45-60 years with lung adenocarcinoma. The CDR3 spells CASSIQKNTEAFF. CDR3 sequence (DNA): TGTGCCAGCAGTATCCAGAAAAACACTGAAGCTTTCTTT.